Detailed here is one T cell receptor beta chain. These data come from a study of CD8+CD57+ T cells in acquired aplastic anemia. Genomic DNA provided the template from which TCR beta VDJ and CDR3 profiles were obtained. TCRdb analysed the reads with MiXCR anew, one entry per CDR3 protein. The sample has around 180,000 distinct CDR3 sequences, 55% to 70% seen once. The V gene end was trimmed by 4 bases and the J gene end by 10 bases; junction bases not matched to a gene: 14. The CDR3 loop spans 15 amino acids. Germline V lookup: CDR1 SGDLS, CDR2 YYNGEE. The rearrangement joins TRBV9 to TRBJ2-1; 7 bases fit TRBD1. This TCR derives from a human donor in good health. The sequenced sample consisted of sorted CD4+, CD8+, or CD8+CD57+ T cells (not recorded which) from PBMCs. The DNA for the CDR3 is TGTGCCAGCAGCTCATTCCAGAGACAGGGCTACGAGCAGTTCTTC. This gives the protein CASSSFQRQGYEQFF.